Listed below are T cell receptor beta chains from one sample, sequenced in a study of blood T cell repertoires in COVID-19. Clones were read by immunoSEQ multiplex PCR, and TCRdb kept only the in-frame ones, dropping some. The table includes some 180,000 clones, 88% detected once. The sequenced sample consisted of peripheral blood. The receptors come from a man between 45 and 60 years old who had recovered from COVID-19. CDR3s include the opening cysteine and the closing phenylalanine or tryptophan. D genes are given only for firm matches. Size is omitted from some rows. Given values are once, few, many or a class for expanded clones.

V gene	clone size	CDR3 length	J gene	D gene	CDR3 DNA	CDR3 protein
TRBV14	-	15	TRBJ1-1	-	TGTGCCAGCAGCCAAGATGGATATACAGTGACTGAAGCTTTCTTT	CASSQDGYTVTEAFF
TRBV12-5	-	16	TRBJ2-3	-	TGTGCTAGTGGTTTGGCCCCGGGACTCCAAGTGGATACGCAGTATTTT	CASGLAPGLQVDTQYF
TRBV7-2	-	14	TRBJ2-1	-	TGTGCCAGCAGCTTAGTCAGCTCCTACAATGAGCAGTTCTTC	CASSLVSSYNEQFF
TRBV11-2	-	13	TRBJ1-2	TRBD1	TGTGCCAGCACCCCCCTCTCAGGGGGCGGCTACACCTTC	CASTPLSGGGYTF
TRBV18	-	16	TRBJ1-6	TRBD1	TGTGCCAGCTCACGCACCGTAGGACAGGGAGGCTCACCCCTCCACTTT	CASSRTVGQGGSPLHF
TRBV5-1	-	14	TRBJ1-2	TRBD1	TGCGCCAGCAGCCCGAGGGGACAGACCTATGGCTACACCTTC	CASSPRGQTYGYTF
TRBV27	few	13	TRBJ1-2	TRBD1	TGTGCCAGCAGTTACACAGGGGGCGGTGGCTACACCTTC	CASSYTGGGGYTF
TRBV7-9	-	16	TRBJ1-4	TRBD1	TGTGCCAGCAGCTTTGGACAGGGCAGAACTAATGAAAAACTGTTTTTT	CASSFGQGRTNEKLFF
TRBV28	-	13	TRBJ1-1	-	TGTGCCAGCCCCAAGGACTTGAACACTGAAGCTTTCTTT	CASPKDLNTEAFF
TRBV27	-	16	TRBJ2-1	TRBD2	TGTGCCAGCAGTTTCTACTCGAGCGGGGGGGAGAATGAGCAGTTCTTC	CASSFYSSGGENEQFF
TRBV6-2/TRBV6-3	-	16	TRBJ2-7	-	TGTGCCAGCAGTTACGGAGGAGGCAGGAGCTCCTACGAGCAGTACTTC	CASSYGGGRSSYEQYF
TRBV24-1	once	15	TRBJ1-2	-	TGTGCCCCCGGGAAGCACGCGGCAGCTAACTATGGCTACACCTTC	CAPGKHAAANYGYTF
TRBV5-6	-	19	TRBJ2-2	TRBD2	TGTGCCAGCAGCTTAAAACCTTCCCGGGGGGGCTCGAACACCGGGGAGCTGTTTTTT	CASSLKPSRGGSNTGELFF
TRBV6-5	-	13	TRBJ1-5	TRBD1	TGTGCCAGCAGTTTCAGGGGGAATCAGCCCCAGCATTTT	CASSFRGNQPQHF
TRBV10-3	-	15	TRBJ1-2	-	TGTGCCATCGTTGCTACAGGGAGGGCAAACTATGGCTACACCTTC	CAIVATGRANYGYTF
TRBV19	-	15	TRBJ2-1	TRBD1	TGTGCCAGTAGTAGGACAGGGATATCCTACAATGAGCAGTTCTTC	CASSRTGISYNEQFF
TRBV7-2	-	14	TRBJ1-2	-	TGTGCCAGCAGCTTAGAAGAGCAGGGAGGTGGCTACACCTTC	CASSLEEQGGGYTF
TRBV5-8	-	15	TRBJ2-7	-	TGTGCCAGCAGCTTGAGGGGAGGCGGACCCTACGAGCAGTACTTC	CASSLRGGGPYEQYF
TRBV30	-	14	TRBJ2-1	TRBD1	TGTGCCTGGAACGGACAGGGGATATACAATGAGCAGTTCTTC	CAWNGQGIYNEQFF
TRBV2	-	15	TRBJ1-4	-	TGTGCCAGCAGAAGACAGTTTGCAACTAATGAAAAACTGTTTTTT	CASRRQFATNEKLFF
TRBV10-3	-	12	TRBJ2-2	TRBD1	TGTGCCATCAGCACAGGGGCCGGGGAGCTGTTTTTT	CAISTGAGELFF
TRBV2	-	15	TRBJ2-5	TRBD2	TGTGCCAGCAGTCCACTAGCGGGGGGCCCCAAGGCCCAGTACTTC	CASSPLAGGPKAQYF
TRBV5-1	-	15	TRBJ2-7	TRBD1	TGCGCCAGCAGCCCGTACAGGACAGGGGACTACGAGCAGTACTTC	CASSPYRTGDYEQYF
TRBV7-9	-	15	TRBJ1-5	-	TGTGCCAGCAGCTCCTGGGGGCATAGCAATCAGCCCCAGCATTTT	CASSSWGHSNQPQHF
TRBV29-1	once	10	TRBJ2-3	-	TGCAGCGTCGTACGGGATACGCAGTATTTT	CSVVRDTQYF
TRBV3-1/TRBV3-2	-	15	TRBJ2-6	-	TGTGCCAGCAGCCAAGGCGCCCTCGGGGCCAACGTCCTGACTTTC	CASSQGALGANVLTF
TRBV19	-	15	TRBJ2-7	-	TGTGCCAGTAGTATATCAGGGATTAGCTCCTACGAGCAGTACTTC	CASSISGISSYEQYF
TRBV6-5	-	15	TRBJ1-3	-	TGTGCCAGCAGTCTAGATTCGTTCTCTGGAAACACCATATATTTT	CASSLDSFSGNTIYF
TRBV6-5	-	15	TRBJ2-5	TRBD2	TGTGCCAGCAGTCCTAGCGGGGGGTCGGGAGAGACCCAGTACTTC	CASSPSGGSGETQYF